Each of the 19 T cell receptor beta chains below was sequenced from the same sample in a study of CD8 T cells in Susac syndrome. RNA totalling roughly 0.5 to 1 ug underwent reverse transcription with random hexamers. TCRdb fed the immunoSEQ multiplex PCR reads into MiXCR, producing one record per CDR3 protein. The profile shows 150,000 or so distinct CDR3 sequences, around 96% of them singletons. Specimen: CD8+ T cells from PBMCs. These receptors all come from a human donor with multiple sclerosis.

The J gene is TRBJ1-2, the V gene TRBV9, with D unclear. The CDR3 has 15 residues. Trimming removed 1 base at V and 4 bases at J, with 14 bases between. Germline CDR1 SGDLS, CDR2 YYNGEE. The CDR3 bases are TGTGCCAGCAGCGTAACGGTTGAACGCGTCTATGGCTACACCTTC. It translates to CASSVTVERVYGYTF.

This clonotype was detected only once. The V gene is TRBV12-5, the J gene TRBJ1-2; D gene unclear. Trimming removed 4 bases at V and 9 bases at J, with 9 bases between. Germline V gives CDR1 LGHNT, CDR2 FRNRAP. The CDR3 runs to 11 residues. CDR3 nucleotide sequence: TGTGCTAGTGGTTCGACCAGGAGCTACACCTTC. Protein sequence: CASGSTRSYTF.

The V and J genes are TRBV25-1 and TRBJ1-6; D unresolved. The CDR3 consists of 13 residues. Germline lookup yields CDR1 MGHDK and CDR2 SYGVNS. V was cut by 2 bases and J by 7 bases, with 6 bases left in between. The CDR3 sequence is CASSERGNSPLHF. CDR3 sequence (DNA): TGTGCCAGCAGTGAACGCGGGAATTCACCCCTCCACTTT.

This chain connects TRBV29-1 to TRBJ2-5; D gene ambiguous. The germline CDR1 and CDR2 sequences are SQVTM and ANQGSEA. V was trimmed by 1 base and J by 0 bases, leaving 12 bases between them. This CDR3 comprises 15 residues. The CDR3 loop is CSVEGHKINQETQYF. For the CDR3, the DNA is TGCAGCGTTGAAGGGCACAAGATCAACCAAGAGACCCAGTACTTC.

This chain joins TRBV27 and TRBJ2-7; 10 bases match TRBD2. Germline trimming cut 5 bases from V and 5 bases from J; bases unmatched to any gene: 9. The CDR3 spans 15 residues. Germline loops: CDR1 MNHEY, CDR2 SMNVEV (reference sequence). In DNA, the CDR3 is TGTGCCAGCAGTCAAAGCGGGGGGGCCTGGCACGAGCAGTACTTC. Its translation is CASSQSGGAWHEQYF.

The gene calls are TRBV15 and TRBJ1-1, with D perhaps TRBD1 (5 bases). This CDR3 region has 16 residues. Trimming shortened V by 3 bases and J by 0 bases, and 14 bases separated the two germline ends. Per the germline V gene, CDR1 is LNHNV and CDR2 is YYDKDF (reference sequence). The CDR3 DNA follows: TGTGCCACCAGCAGGACGAAAAAGACAGTGAACACTGAAGCTTTCTTT. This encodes CATSRTKKTVNTEAFF.

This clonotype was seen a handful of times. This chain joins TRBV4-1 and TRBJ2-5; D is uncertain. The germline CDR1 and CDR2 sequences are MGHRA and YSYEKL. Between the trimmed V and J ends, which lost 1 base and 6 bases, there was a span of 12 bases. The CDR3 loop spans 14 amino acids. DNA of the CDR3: TGCGCCAGCAGCCAAGCCCCCTTGGACCAGACCCAGTACTTC. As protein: CASSQAPLDQTQYF.

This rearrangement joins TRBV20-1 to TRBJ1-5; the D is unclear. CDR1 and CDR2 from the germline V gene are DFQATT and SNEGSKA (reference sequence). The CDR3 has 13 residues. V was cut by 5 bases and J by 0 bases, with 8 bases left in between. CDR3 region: CSAGRYSNQPQHF. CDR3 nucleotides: TGCAGTGCTGGACGATATAGCAATCAGCCCCAGCATTTT.

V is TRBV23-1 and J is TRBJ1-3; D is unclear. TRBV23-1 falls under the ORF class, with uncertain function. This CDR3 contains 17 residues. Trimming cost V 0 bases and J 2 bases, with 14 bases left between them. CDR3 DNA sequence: TGCGCCAGCAGTCAATCGCCGGCGGTCTTCACTGGAAACACCATATATTTT. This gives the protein CASSQSPAVFTGNTIYF.

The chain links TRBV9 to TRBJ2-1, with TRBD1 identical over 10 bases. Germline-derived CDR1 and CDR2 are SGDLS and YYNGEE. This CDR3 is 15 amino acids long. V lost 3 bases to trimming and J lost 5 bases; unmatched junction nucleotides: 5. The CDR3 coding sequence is TGTGCCAGCAGCGGCCGGGACAGGGGACACAATGAGCAGTTCTTC. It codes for CASSGRDRGHNEQFF.

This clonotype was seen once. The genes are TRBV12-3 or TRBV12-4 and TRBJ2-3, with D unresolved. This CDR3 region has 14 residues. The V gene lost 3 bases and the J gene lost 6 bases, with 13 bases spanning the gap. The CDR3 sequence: CASSLLRDGDTQYF. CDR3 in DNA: TGTGCCAGCAGTTTGCTGCGAGACGGCGATACGCAGTATTTT.

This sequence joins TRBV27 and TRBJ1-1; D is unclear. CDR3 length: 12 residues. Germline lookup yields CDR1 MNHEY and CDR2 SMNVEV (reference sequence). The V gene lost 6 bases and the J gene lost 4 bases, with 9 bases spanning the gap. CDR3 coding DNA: TGTGCCAGCAGCCCGGGAGCCACTGAAGCTTTCTTT. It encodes CASSPGATEAFF.

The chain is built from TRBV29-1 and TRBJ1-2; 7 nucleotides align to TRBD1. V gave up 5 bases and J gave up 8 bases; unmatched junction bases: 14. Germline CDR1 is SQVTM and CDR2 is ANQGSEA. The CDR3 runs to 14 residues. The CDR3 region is CSVWGEDKGGGYTF. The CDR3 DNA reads TGCAGCGTTTGGGGGGAAGATAAAGGGGGCGGCTACACCTTC.

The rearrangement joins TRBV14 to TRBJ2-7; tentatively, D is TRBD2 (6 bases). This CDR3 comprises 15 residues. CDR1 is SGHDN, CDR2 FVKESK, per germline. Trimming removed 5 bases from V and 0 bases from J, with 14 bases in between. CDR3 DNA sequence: TGTGCCAGCAGCTCCGTTTGGCGGGGCTCCTACGAGCAGTACTTC. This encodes CASSSVWRGSYEQYF.

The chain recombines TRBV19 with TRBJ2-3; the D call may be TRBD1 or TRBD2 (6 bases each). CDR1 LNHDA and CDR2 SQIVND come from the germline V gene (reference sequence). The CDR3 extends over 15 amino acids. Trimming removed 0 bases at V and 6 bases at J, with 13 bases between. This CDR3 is CASSIDQGGRDTQYF. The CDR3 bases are TGTGCCAGTAGTATAGATCAAGGGGGGCGGGATACGCAGTATTTT.

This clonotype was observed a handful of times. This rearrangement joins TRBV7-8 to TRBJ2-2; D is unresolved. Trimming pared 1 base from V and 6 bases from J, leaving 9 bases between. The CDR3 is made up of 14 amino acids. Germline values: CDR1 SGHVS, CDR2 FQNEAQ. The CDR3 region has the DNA TGTGCCAGCAGCTTAGGTGGAGAGGCCGGGGAGCTGTTTTTT. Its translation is CASSLGGEAGELFF.

This CDR3 reads CASSSGPNTGLADNEQFF. Here the CDR3 DNA reads TGTGCCAGCAGCTCAGGACCTAACACGGGACTAGCTGACAATGAGCAGTTCTTC. V usage is TRBV11-2 and J usage is TRBJ2-1; 9 bases fit TRBD2. The J segment lost 5 bases and the V segment lost 4 bases, leaving 15 bases of the junction unmatched. The CDR3 extends over 18 amino acids. The germline V gene encodes CDR1 SGHAT and CDR2 FQNNGV.

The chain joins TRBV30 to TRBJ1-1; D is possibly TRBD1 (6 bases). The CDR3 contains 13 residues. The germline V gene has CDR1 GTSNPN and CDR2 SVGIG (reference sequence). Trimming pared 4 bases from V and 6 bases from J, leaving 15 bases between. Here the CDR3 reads CAWTGGRLAEAFF. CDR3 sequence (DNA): TGTGCCTGGACGGGGGGGCGGTTAGCTGAAGCTTTCTTT.

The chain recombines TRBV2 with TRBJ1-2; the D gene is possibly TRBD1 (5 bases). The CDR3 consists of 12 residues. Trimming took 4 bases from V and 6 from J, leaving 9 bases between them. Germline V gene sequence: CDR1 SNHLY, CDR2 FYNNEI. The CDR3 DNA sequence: TGTGCCAGCAGTGGAGGGGTTCATGGCTACACCTTC. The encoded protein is CASSGGVHGYTF.